The TCR beta chain described here comes from a study of a mutant IDH1 vaccine in newly diagnosed glioma. Study as a whole: Patients were started on vaccination 4-6 weeks after radiotherapy alone, or with temozolomide cycles. Previous care, which was radiotherapy, temozolomide, or both, most often involved both.

As for this clone: Its antigen is not known.

The sample's time point: week 23, last vaccination. Vaccine doses each comprised 300 ug of mutant IDH1 20-mer peptide, with topical imiquimod. Assay: immunoSEQ multiplex PCR; the TCRdb copy retains only in-frame clones and omits some. The data show just over 65,000 clones, approximately 80% seen once. The TCR was taken from a man aged 18 to 29 with glioma. The material sequenced was PBMCs, taken from a glioma patient whose treatment included an IDH1 peptide vaccine.

DNA of the CDR3: TGTGCCAGCAGCTCCCAAGGACAGGCATACGAGCAGTACTTC. It specifies CASSSQGQAYEQYF. The chain carries TRBV13 and TRBJ2-7; 7 bases are shared with TRBD1. Germline V gene sequence: CDR1 PRHDT, CDR2 FYEKMQ (reference sequence). The length of the CDR3 is 14 residues. The V and J ends lost 4 bases and 4 bases, in that order; junction bases with no gene match: 7.